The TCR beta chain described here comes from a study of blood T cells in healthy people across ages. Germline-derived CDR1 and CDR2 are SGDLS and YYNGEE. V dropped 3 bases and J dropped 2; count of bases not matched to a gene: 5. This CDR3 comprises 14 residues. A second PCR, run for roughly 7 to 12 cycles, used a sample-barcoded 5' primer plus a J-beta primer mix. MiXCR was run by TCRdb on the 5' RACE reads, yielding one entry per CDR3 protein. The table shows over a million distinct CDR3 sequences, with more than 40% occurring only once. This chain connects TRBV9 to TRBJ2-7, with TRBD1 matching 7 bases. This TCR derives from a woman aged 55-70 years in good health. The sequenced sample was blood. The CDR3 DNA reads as TGTGCCAGCAGCGGACAGGGTGGAGCCTACGAGCAGTACTTC. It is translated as CASSGQGGAYEQYF.